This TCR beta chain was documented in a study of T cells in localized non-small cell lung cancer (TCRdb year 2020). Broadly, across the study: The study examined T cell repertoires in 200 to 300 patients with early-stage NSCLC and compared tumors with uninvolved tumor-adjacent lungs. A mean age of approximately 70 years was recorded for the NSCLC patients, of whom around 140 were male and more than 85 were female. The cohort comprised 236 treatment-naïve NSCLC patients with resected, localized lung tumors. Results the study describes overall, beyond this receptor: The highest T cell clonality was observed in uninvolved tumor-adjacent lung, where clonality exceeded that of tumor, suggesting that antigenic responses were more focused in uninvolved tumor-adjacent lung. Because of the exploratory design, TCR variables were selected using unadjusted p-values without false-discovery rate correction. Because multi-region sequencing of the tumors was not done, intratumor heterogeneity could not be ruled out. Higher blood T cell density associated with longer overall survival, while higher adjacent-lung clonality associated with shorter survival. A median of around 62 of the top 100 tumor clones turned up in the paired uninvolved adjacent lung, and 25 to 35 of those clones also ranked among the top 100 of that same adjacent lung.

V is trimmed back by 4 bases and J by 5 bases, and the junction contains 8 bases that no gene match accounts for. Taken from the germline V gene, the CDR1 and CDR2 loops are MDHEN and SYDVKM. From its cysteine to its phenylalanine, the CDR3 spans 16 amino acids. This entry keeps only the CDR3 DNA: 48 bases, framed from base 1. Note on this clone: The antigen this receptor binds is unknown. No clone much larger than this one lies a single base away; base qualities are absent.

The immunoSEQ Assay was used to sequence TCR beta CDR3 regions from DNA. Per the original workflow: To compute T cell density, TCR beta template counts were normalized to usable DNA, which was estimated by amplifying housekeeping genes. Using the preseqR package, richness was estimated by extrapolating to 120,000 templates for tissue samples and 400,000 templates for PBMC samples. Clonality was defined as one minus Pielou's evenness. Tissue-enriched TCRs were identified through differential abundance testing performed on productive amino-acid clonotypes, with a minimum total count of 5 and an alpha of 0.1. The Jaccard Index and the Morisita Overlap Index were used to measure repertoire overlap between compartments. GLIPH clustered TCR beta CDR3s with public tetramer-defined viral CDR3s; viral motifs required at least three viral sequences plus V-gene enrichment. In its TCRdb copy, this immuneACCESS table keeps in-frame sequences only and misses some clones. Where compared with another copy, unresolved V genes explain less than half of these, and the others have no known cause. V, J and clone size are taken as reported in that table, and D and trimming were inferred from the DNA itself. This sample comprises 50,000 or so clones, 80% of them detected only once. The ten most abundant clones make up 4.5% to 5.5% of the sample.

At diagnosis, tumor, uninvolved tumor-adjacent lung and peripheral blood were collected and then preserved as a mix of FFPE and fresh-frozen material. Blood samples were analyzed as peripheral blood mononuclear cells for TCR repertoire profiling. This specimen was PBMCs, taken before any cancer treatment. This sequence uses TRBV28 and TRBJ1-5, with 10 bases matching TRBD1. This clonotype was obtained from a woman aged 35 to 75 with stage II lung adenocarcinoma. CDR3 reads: CASSSRQGAVDQPQHF. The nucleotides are TGTGCCAGCAGTTCTCGACAGGGGGCAGTCGATCAGCCCCAGCATTTT.